This T cell receptor beta chain was captured in a study of CD8+CD57+ T cells in acquired aplastic anemia (dated by TCRdb to 2016 to 2019). In terms of the full investigation: DNA extracted from sorted CD4+ and CD8+ cells had a mean of roughly 3.4 ug, with a range of roughly 0.2 to 30 ug. Healthy donor samples averaged around 10 million reads for CD4+ and 11 million to 14 million for CD8+ cells. The full study reports these points: Approximately 27 CD8+ CDR3 sequences were found in both patients and controls but appeared to be highly expressed in patients and within the immunodominant clones of the patients. Patients and healthy controls showed no significant difference in CD8+ Simpson's diversity (P=0.060).

Profiling of TCR beta VDJ combinations and CDR3 sequences used genomic DNA as the template. An Illumina HiSeq 2000 was used for TCR repertoire sequencing. The original methods were these. Repertoire assessment relied on Simpson's diversity index, CDR3 size and DJ length profiles, and TRBV/TRBJ rearrangement plots. The immunodominant clone was defined as the most abundant DNA sequence in deep sequencing data. CDR3 amino acid sequences were screened for sharing across subjects and compared with published repertoires and the VDJdb database. TCRdb reprocessed the public reads (quality trimming at Q25 with fastp, clone calling with MiXCR) and kept in-frame beta chains. Rows merge per CDR3 protein into single entries with the most common DNA and genes. V and J calls and clone size were set by TCRdb, not the authors. This sample lists about 210,000 distinct CDR3 sequences; roughly 33% were detected once. Of the sample, roughly 1.1% falls within the top ten clones.

The CDR3 sequence holds 13 residues, the cysteine and phenylalanine included. Kept here is only the CDR3 DNA, which spans 39 bases and is read in frame from base 1. Trimming at the junction amounts to 5 bases on V and 7 bases on J, and the germline ends lie 14 bases apart. This clonotype was observed many times. No antigen is known for it. Base quality data are lacking; no much larger clone is found one base away. TCR repertoires of sorted CD4+ and CD8+ blood T cells from severe aplastic anemia patients and healthy subjects were deep-sequenced in the study. Ficoll-Paque density gradient centrifugation was used to isolate peripheral blood mononuclear cells. Before DNA was extracted, CD4+ and CD8+ T cells were sorted using either FACS or magnetic beads.

The origin of this receptor is a human donor in good health, serving as a control. The specimen was sorted CD4+, CD8+, or CD8+CD57+ T cells (not recorded which) from PBMCs. The V and J genes are TRBV12-3 or TRBV12-4 and TRBJ1-2, with the identity of the D gene unclear. The CDR3 region has the sequence CASSALFSAGYTF. The DNA sequence is TGTGCCAGCAGTGCGCTATTCAGTGCTGGCTACACCTTC.